This T cell receptor beta chain originates from a study of cytomegalovirus exposure and HLA in healthy donors. This clone was observed once. As yet, its antigen is unknown. Study results and caveats: Altogether, some 170 TCR beta chains were recorded as cytomegalovirus-associated.

V lost 3 bases and J 7 bases, leaving 22 bases between the germline ends. The V gene's germline CDR1 is MNHEY and CDR2 SMNVEV (reference sequence). This CDR3 contains 17 residues. Sequencing used immunoSEQ multiplex PCR; TCRdb keeps in-frame clones, though not all of them. The data show more than 250,000 clones, roughly 90% seen once. Material: PBMCs. The TCR originated in a woman in her late teens or twenties in good health and CMV-seronegative. The chain is built from TRBV27 and TRBJ1-5; D gene ambiguous. CDR3: CASSFSSPGPSGQPQHF. In DNA form, the CDR3 reads TGTGCCAGCAGTTTCTCTTCCCCTGGGCCATCAGGACAGCCCCAGCATTTT.